Following are 12 T cell receptor beta chains from one sample sequenced in a study of blood T cell repertoires in COVID-19. Generated by immunoSEQ multiplex PCR, the TCRdb table keeps only in-frame clones and is missing some. The sample has around 94,000 clones; about four fifths are singletons. Sequencing was done on a sample of peripheral blood. The source is a man aged 60 to 69 with acute or convalescent COVID-19.

The V call is TRBV30, the J call TRBJ1-3, with TRBD1 identical over 7 bases. The germline gives CDR1 GTSNPN, CDR2 SVGIG (reference sequence). With 4 bases clipped from V and 3 bases from J, the junction kept 3 bases outside the gene matches. The CDR3 contains 13 residues. CDR3 nucleotide sequence: TGTGCCTGGACAGGGGGGAATGGAAACACCATATATTTT. Protein sequence: CAWTGGNGNTIYF.

The genes are TRBV3-1 (or the pseudogene TRBV3-2) and TRBJ1-1; 9 bases are a match to TRBD1. Per germline, CDR1 LGHDT and CDR2 YNNKEL (reference sequence). The CDR3 runs 16 residues. Unmatched junction bases numbered 7, after V lost 1 base and J lost 4 bases. The CDR3 coding sequence is TGTGCCAGCAGCCAAGGGACAGGGGCCGGGATCACTGAAGCTTTCTTT. Protein: CASSQGTGAGITEAFF.

The rearrangement joins TRBV6-5 to TRBJ2-7, with D possibly matching TRBD1 (6 bases). With 4 bases removed from V and 5 bases from J, the gap between germline ends came to 12 bases. Per germline, CDR1 MNHEY and CDR2 SVGAGI. This CDR3 region has 13 residues. Written as DNA, the CDR3 is TGTGCCAGCAGTTTCACCAGGGGCCACGAGCAGTACTTC. It specifies CASSFTRGHEQYF.

This rearrangement joins TRBV9 to TRBJ2-1; 8 bases map to TRBD1. The V segment lost 1 base and the J segment 9 bases; nucleotides outside the gene matches: 12. The length of the CDR3 is 16 residues. Germline assignment: CDR1 SGDLS and CDR2 YYNGEE. Here the CDR3 DNA reads TGTGCCAGCAGCGTAACCCCCGGGACAGGAGTTGGTGAGCAGTTCTTC. It is translated as CASSVTPGTGVGEQFF.

This clone was detected only a few times. The rearrangement links TRBV10-3 to TRBJ1-2, with D possibly matching TRBD1 (6 bases). This CDR3 is built from 14 residues. The V and J ends lost 3 bases and 4 bases respectively, with 12 bases between them. Germline V gene lookup returns CDR1 ENHRY and CDR2 SYGVKD. CDR3 DNA sequence: TGTGCCATCAGTGACTTCGAGGGGGTCTATGGCTACACCTTC. It encodes CAISDFEGVYGYTF.

J is TRBJ1-5 and V is TRBV18, with D possibly matching TRBD1 (5 bases). CDR3 size: 16 residues. The V gene's germline CDR1 is KGHSH and CDR2 LQKENI. V dropped 3 bases and J dropped 9 bases, with 21 bases sitting between them. The CDR3 region is CASSPSSDSSFGPQHF. The CDR3 DNA follows: TGTGCCAGCTCACCGTCCTCTGACAGTTCCTTTGGGCCCCAGCATTTT.

V gene TRBV11-1 combines with J gene TRBJ2-2; TRBD2 matches 8 bases. The CDR3 extends over 14 amino acids. V was clipped by 6 bases and J by 7 bases; unmatched bases: 7. In germline, CDR1 is SGHAT, CDR2 FQDESV (reference sequence). This chain's CDR3 is CASRPGLAGGELFF. The CDR3 DNA reads as TGTGCCAGCAGACCCGGACTAGCCGGCGGGGAGCTGTTTTTT.

V is TRBV24-1 and J is TRBJ2-1; TRBD2 aligns across 7 bases. The germline gives CDR1 KGHDR, CDR2 SFDVKD. The CDR3 runs 16 residues. V was pared by 5 bases and J by 10 bases, with 16 bases of the junction left unmatched. CDR3 sequence: CATSAPSTAGRGEQFF. The CDR3 region has the DNA TGTGCCACCAGTGCCCCCTCGACAGCGGGGAGAGGGGAGCAGTTCTTC.

V usage is TRBV5-1 and J usage is TRBJ1-2, with 9 nucleotides matching TRBD1. Germline CDR1 is SGHRS and CDR2 is YFSETQ. With 3 bases clipped from V and 8 bases from J, the junction kept 11 bases outside the gene matches. This CDR3 has 15 amino acids. The CDR3 spells CASSSVAGTGRGYTF. The CDR3 DNA sequence: TGCGCCAGCAGCTCAGTGGCCGGGACAGGGAGAGGCTACACCTTC. The full variable domain, its missing parts supplied by reference TRBV5-1 and TRBJ1-2, is KAGVTQTPRYLIKTRGQQVTLSCSPISGHRSVSWYQQTPGQGLQFLFEYFSETQRNKGNFPGRFSGRQFSNSRSEMNVSTLELGDSALYLCASSSVAGTGRGYTFGSGTRLTVV.

The gene calls are TRBV7-9 and TRBJ1-2; 9 bases align to TRBD1. Germline-derived CDR1 and CDR2 are SEHNR and FQNEAQ (reference sequence). The CDR3 is 15 residues long. The J segment lost 6 bases and the V segment lost 5 bases, leaving 10 bases of the junction unmatched. The DNA of the CDR3 is TGTGCCAGCAGCCCAACCGGGACAGGGTTAAATGGCTACACCTTC. It encodes CASSPTGTGLNGYTF.

For the CDR3, the DNA is TGTGCCAGCAGTGCCACAGCCGGCCCCTATGGCTACACCTTC. The encoded protein is CASSATAGPYGYTF. The chain has TRBV25-1 and TRBJ1-2; D not certain. The germline V and J ends were trimmed by 4 bases and 4 bases, with 13 bases remaining between them. Germline CDR1 MGHDK, CDR2 SYGVNS. The CDR3 length is 14 residues.

The rearrangement links TRBV5-8 to TRBJ2-2; 16 nucleotides align to TRBD2. The CDR3 has 18 residues. Unmatched junction bases numbered 5, after V lost 3 bases and J lost 3 bases. The germline gives CDR1 SGHTS, CDR2 YDEGEE. As DNA, the CDR3 is TGTGCCAGCAGCTGGGGACTAGCGGGGGGGCTCTACACCGGGGAGCTGTTTTTT. Translated: CASSWGLAGGLYTGELFF. Full variable domain (remainder filled in from reference TRBV5-8 and TRBJ2-2): EAGVTQSPTHLIKTRGQQATLRCSPISGHTSVYWYQQALGLGLQFLLWYDEGEERNRGNFPPRFSGRQFPNYSSELNVNALELEDSALYLCASSWGLAGGLYTGELFFGEGSRLTVL.